The 25 T cell receptor beta chains given below trace back to one sample, sequenced in a study of cytomegalovirus exposure and HLA in healthy donors. The PCR contained 60 Vbeta and 13 Jbeta primers. Data came from immunoSEQ multiplex PCR; TCRdb stores just in-frame clones and leaves some out. The data show around 150,000 clones, about 81% seen once. The sample consisted of PBMCs. These receptors were taken from a girl aged 2-10 years in good health and CMV-seropositive.

V is TRBV10-3 and J is TRBJ1-1; 9 bases are a match to TRBD1. CDR3 length: 14 amino acids. V shed 6 bases, J shed 4 bases, and the junction held 6 bases outside the gene matches. Germline CDR1 and CDR2: ENHRY and SYGVKD. The CDR3: CAIRGQGLITEAFF. The CDR3 DNA follows: TGTGCCATCAGGGGACAGGGATTAATCACTGAAGCTTTCTTT.

CDR3 DNA sequence: TGTGCCAGCAGCGTAGGTACAGGGCCCACAGATACGCAGTATTTT. This encodes CASSVGTGPTDTQYF. This sequence joins TRBV9 and TRBJ2-3; TRBD1 might be the D (6 bases). This CDR3 region has 15 residues. Germline loops: CDR1 SGDLS, CDR2 YYNGEE. V lost 0 bases and J 2 bases, leaving 10 bases between the germline ends. Complete variable domain (other parts from reference TRBV9 and TRBJ2-3): DSGVTQTPKHLITATGQRVTLRCSPRSGDLSVYWYQQSLDQGLQFLIQYYNGEERAKGNILERFSAQQFPDLHSELNLSSLELGDSALYFCASSVGTGPTDTQYFGPGTRLTVL.

The genes are TRBV7-9 and TRBJ2-1; TRBD2 matches at 7 bases. The CDR3 extends over 14 amino acids. Germline V gene data show CDR1 as SEHNR and CDR2 as FQNEAQ (reference sequence). The ends lost 5 bases at V and 6 bases at J; junction bases unmatched: 7. The CDR3 nucleotides read TGTGCCAGCAGCCGGGACTATAGCGGCAATGAGCAGTTCTTC. Its translation: CASSRDYSGNEQFF.

The chain recombines TRBV2 with TRBJ1-4, with no clear D. Germline V gene data show CDR1 as SNHLY and CDR2 as FYNNEI. Trimming removed 10 bases from V and 4 bases from J, with 10 bases in between. This CDR3 is 12 amino acids long. CDR3 amino acids: CATRRVNEKLFF. CDR3 coding DNA: TGTGCCACCCGACGGGTTAATGAAAAACTGTTTTTT.

This chain uses TRBV13 with TRBJ1-1; TRBD1 is a possible D gene (6 bases). Trimming pared 4 bases from V and 6 bases from J, leaving 18 bases between. There are 15 residues in the CDR3. Germline values: CDR1 PRHDT, CDR2 FYEKMQ (reference sequence). Here the CDR3 DNA reads TGTGCCAGCAGCTCTATCCCACAGGGTGACCCTGAAGCTTTCTTT. As protein: CASSSIPQGDPEAFF.

This chain links TRBV5-1 with TRBJ2-3; a possible D gene is TRBD1 (5 bases). Germline-derived CDR1 and CDR2 are SGHRS and YFSETQ. With 0 bases removed from V and 0 bases from J, the gap between germline ends came to 8 bases. The CDR3 runs to 15 residues. The CDR3 reads CASSLEGDSTDTQYF. For the CDR3, the DNA is TGCGCCAGCAGCTTGGAAGGGGATAGCACAGATACGCAGTATTTT.

The V and J genes are TRBV25-1 and TRBJ1-1; 11 bases align to TRBD1. CDR1 and CDR2 (germline): MGHDK, SYGVNS. This CDR3 spans 15 amino acids. V shed 1 base, J shed 5 bases, and the junction held 3 bases outside the gene matches. DNA of the CDR3: TGTGCCAGCAGTGAATTCGGGGACAGGGGGACTGAAGCTTTCTTT. This translates into CASSEFGDRGTEAFF.

J is TRBJ2-5 and V is TRBV7-9, with TRBD1 matching over 9 bases. The CDR3 covers 14 residues. Trimming took 5 bases from V and 4 from J; bases not matched to a gene: 5. The germline V gene has CDR1 SEHNR and CDR2 FQNEAQ (reference sequence). CDR3 loop: CASSPRQGGETQYF. As DNA, the CDR3 is TGTGCCAGCAGCCCACGACAGGGGGGAGAGACCCAGTACTTC. The full variable domain, its missing parts supplied by reference TRBV7-9 and TRBJ2-5, is DTGVSQNPRHKITKRGQNVTFRCDPISEHNRLYWYRQTLGQGPEFLTYFQNEAQLEKSRLLSDRFSAERPKGSFSTLEIQRTEQGDSAMYLCASSPRQGGETQYFGPGTRLLVL.

V gene TRBV4-1 combines with J gene TRBJ1-3; D may be TRBD1 (5 bases). The V gene's germline CDR1 is MGHRA and CDR2 YSYEKL. V was clipped by 3 bases and J by 0 bases, with 12 bases between them. This CDR3 is 16 amino acids long. The CDR3 protein is CASSHPGFDSGNTIYF. CDR3 bases: TGCGCCAGCAGCCACCCAGGGTTCGACTCTGGAAACACCATATATTTT.

The chain has TRBV25-1 and TRBJ1-1; D remains unclear. Germline lookup yields CDR1 MGHDK and CDR2 SYGVNS. There are 13 residues in the CDR3. Trimming shortened V by 7 bases and J by 4 bases, and 13 bases separated the two germline ends. CDR3 nucleotide sequence: TGTGCCAGCAAATTGTCGGGAAGCACTGAAGCTTTCTTT. This sequence encodes CASKLSGSTEAFF.

The chain links TRBV14 to TRBJ2-3, with 9 nucleotides matching TRBD2. The CDR3 has 18 amino acids. V was pared by 0 bases and J by 1 base, with 8 bases of the junction left unmatched. CDR1 and CDR2 from the germline V gene are SGHDN and FVKESK. The CDR3 region has the DNA TGTGCCAGCAGCCAAGATCGAAACCGGACTAGCGGCACAGATACGCAGTATTTT. This sequence encodes CASSQDRNRTSGTDTQYF.

V and J are TRBV5-1 and TRBJ2-7, with 9 nucleotides matching TRBD1. J gave up 0 bases and V 0 bases, and 4 bases lay outside the gene matches. This CDR3 has 16 amino acids. Germline values: CDR1 SGHRS, CDR2 YFSETQ. CDR3 residues: CASSLDDRGSSYEQYF. CDR3 sequence (DNA): TGCGCCAGCAGCTTGGACGACAGGGGGAGCTCCTACGAGCAGTACTTC.

The V and J genes are TRBV29-1 and TRBJ2-1; D might be TRBD2 (5 bases). CDR1 is SQVTM and CDR2 is ANQGSEA in the germline V gene. The CDR3 runs 13 residues. V lost 5 bases and J lost 3, with 11 bases in between. For the CDR3, the DNA is TGCAGCGTTCTTCCCGGGAACTACAATGAGCAGTTCTTC. Its translation is CSVLPGNYNEQFF.

The V gene is TRBV7-2, the J gene TRBJ2-1; 10 nucleotides agree with TRBD2. This CDR3 is 17 amino acids long. The germline V gene encodes CDR1 SGHTA and CDR2 FQGNSA. The ends lost 5 bases at V and 3 bases at J; junction bases unmatched: 10. CDR3 sequence: CASSLQSGRADYNEQFF. DNA of the CDR3: TGTGCCAGCAGCCTTCAAAGCGGGAGGGCTGACTACAATGAGCAGTTCTTC.

The chain uses TRBV18 and TRBJ2-5; perhaps TRBD2 as D (5 bases). Trimming left V 3 bases short and J 5 bases short, with 10 bases between. The germline gives CDR1 KGHSH, CDR2 LQKENI. CDR3 length equals 13 residues. In DNA form, the CDR3 reads TGTGCCAGCTCACCCCCCGGGGTGGAGACCCAGTACTTC. This encodes CASSPPGVETQYF.

V is TRBV2 and J is TRBJ2-7; 8 bases line up with TRBD1. The V gene's germline CDR1 is SNHLY and CDR2 FYNNEI. Trimming removed 7 bases from V and 2 bases from J; junction bases left unmatched: 7. The CDR3 sequence is 14 residues long. The CDR3 bases are TGTGCCAGCAAAAGTCTCAGGGGGCCCTACGAGCAGTACTTC. This sequence encodes CASKSLRGPYEQYF.

The rearrangement joins TRBV13 to TRBJ2-5, with D uncertain. The V gene's germline CDR1 is PRHDT and CDR2 FYEKMQ (reference sequence). CDR3 size: 12 residues. V gave up 3 bases and J gave up 3 bases, with 5 bases separating them. The CDR3 sequence: CASSFPKETQYF. CDR3 nucleotides: TGTGCCAGCAGCTTCCCTAAAGAGACCCAGTACTTC.

The V call is TRBV27, the J call TRBJ2-5; TRBD1 matches at 9 bases. The CDR3 is 14 residues long. V lost 4 bases to trimming and J lost 2 bases; unmatched junction nucleotides: 2. Germline CDR1 and CDR2: MNHEY and SMNVEV (reference sequence). The CDR3 nucleotides read TGTGCCAGCAGTTCCGGACAGGGGCAAGAGACCCAGTACTTC. Translation: CASSSGQGQETQYF.

The chain links TRBV10-3 to TRBJ2-1, with TRBD2 as a possible D gene (6 bases). Deletions cut 3 bases from V and 8 bases from J, with 14 bases between. The germline gives CDR1 ENHRY, CDR2 SYGVKD. CDR3 length: 14 amino acids. The CDR3 DNA reads as TGTGCCATCAGTGACCGCGGGACTGGGGATGAGCAGTTCTTC. It yields the protein CAISDRGTGDEQFF.

Written as DNA, the CDR3 is TGTGCCAGCAGGGAGGACAGGGGGCACGAGCAGTACTTC. It encodes CASREDRGHEQYF. This chain uses TRBV2 with TRBJ2-7, with 11 bases aligning to TRBD1. V lost 6 bases to trimming and J lost 5 bases; unmatched junction nucleotides: 3. The CDR3 length is 13 residues. CDR1 SNHLY and CDR2 FYNNEI come from the germline V gene. Together with reference TRBV2 and TRBJ2-7, the CDR3 gives the full variable domain: EPEVTQTPSHQVTQMGQEVILRCVPISNHLYFYWYRQILGQKVEFLVSFYNNEISEKSEIFDDQFSVERPDGSNFTLKIRSTKLEDSAMYFCASREDRGHEQYFGPGTRLTVT.

A few counts support this clone. The V gene is TRBV21-1, the J gene TRBJ2-7; the table's D gene call, TRBD1, was not cross checked with the DNA. TRBV21-1 is recorded as a pseudogene. The CDR3 is 13 amino acids. The CDR3 reads CASSKQFSYEQYF. The CDR3 nucleotides read TGTGCCAGCAGCAAACAGTTCTCCTACGAGCAGTACTTC.

The gene calls are TRBV5-4 and TRBJ2-7; D is undetermined. Trimming stripped 1 base from V and 2 bases from J, with 7 bases between. The CDR3 is 13 amino acids. The germline gives CDR1 SGHNT, CDR2 YYREEE (reference sequence). DNA for the CDR3: TGTGCCAGCAGCTTGAAAGGAGCCTACGAGCAGTACTTC. Translation: CASSLKGAYEQYF.

This chain links TRBV10-3 with TRBJ2-3, with D tentatively TRBD2 (6 bases). The CDR3 has 14 residues. Trimming removed 2 bases at V and 3 bases at J, with 9 bases between. Germline CDR1 reads ENHRY; CDR2 reads SYGVKD. CDR3: CAISEPGTTDTQYF. In DNA, the CDR3 is TGTGCCATCAGTGAGCCCGGGACTACAGATACGCAGTATTTT.

In this sample, this clone turned up once. This chain links TRBV7-9 with TRBJ1-2, with D perhaps TRBD1 (5 bases). The CDR3 consists of 16 residues. Trimming left V 1 base short and J 4 bases short, with 16 bases between. Germline lookup yields CDR1 SEHNR and CDR2 FQNEAQ (reference sequence). CDR3 sequence: CASSLDQWGLGYGYTF. CDR3 nucleotide sequence: TGTGCCAGCAGCTTAGATCAGTGGGGCTTGGGCTATGGCTACACCTTC.

This clone was found a few times. The V gene is TRBV30, the J gene TRBJ1-1; the D is unclear. Germline lookup yields CDR1 GTSNPN and CDR2 SVGIG (reference sequence). The CDR3 consists of 13 residues. V lost 8 bases, J lost 1 base, and 14 bases lay in between. The DNA for the CDR3 is TGTGCCGGAGCGGGGTATCAGAACACTGAAGCTTTCTTT. It encodes CAGAGYQNTEAFF.